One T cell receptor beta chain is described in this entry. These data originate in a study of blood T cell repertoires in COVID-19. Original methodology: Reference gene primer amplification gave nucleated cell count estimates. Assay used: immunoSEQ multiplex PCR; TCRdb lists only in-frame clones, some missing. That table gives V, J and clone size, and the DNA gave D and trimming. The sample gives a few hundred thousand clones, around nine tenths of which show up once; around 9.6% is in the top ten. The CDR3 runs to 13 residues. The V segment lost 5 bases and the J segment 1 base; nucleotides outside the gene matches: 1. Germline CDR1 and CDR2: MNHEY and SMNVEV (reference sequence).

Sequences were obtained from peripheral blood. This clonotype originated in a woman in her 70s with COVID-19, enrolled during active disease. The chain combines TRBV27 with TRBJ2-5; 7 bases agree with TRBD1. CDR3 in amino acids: CASSRDSQETQYF. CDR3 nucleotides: TGTGCCAGCAGTCGGGACAGCCAAGAGACCCAGTACTTC.